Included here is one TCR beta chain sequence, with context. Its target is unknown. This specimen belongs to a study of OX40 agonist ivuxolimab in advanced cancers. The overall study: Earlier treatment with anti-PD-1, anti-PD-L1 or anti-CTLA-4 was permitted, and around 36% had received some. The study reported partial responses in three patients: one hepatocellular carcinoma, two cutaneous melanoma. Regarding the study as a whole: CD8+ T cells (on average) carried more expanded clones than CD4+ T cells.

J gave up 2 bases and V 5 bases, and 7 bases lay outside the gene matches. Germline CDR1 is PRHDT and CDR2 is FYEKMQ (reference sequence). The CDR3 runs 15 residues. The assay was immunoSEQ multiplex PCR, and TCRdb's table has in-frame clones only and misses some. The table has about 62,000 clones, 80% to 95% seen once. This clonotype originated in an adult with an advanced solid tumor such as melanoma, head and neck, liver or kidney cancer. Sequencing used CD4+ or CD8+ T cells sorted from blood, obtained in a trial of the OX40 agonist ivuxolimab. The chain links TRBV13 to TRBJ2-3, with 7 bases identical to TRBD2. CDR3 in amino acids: CASSQKRGNTDTQYF. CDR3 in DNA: TGTGCCAGCAGCCAAAAGCGGGGCAACACAGATACGCAGTATTTT. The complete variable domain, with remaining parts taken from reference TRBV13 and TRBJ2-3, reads AAGVIQSPRHLIKEKRETATLKCYPIPRHDTVYWYQQGPGQDPQFLISFYEKMQSDKGSIPDRFSAQQFSDYHSELNMSSLELGDSALYFCASSQKRGNTDTQYFGPGTRLTVL.